Below, one TCR beta chain is given with its context. The CDR3 totals 16 residues. Per the germline V gene, CDR1 is MGHDK and CDR2 is SYGVNS. Unmatched junction bases numbered 4, after V lost 2 bases and J lost 1 base. TCRdb re-called the RT-PCR reads through MiXCR, storing one row per CDR3 protein. The sample has about 680,000 distinct CDR3 sequences, 13% to 15% seen once. V is TRBV25-1 and J is TRBJ1-2, with 10 bases matching TRBD1. The sample consisted of memory CD4+ T cells from blood. This receptor was identified in a female donor in good health, serving as a healthy control. The CDR3 is CASSEGGQGINYGYTF. The CDR3 DNA reads TGTGCCAGCAGTGAAGGGGGACAGGGGATTAACTATGGCTACACCTTC.